This TCR beta chain emerged from a study of OX40 agonist ivuxolimab in advanced cancers. Study background: Patients receiving dose escalation had hepatocellular carcinoma, melanoma, renal cell or head and neck cancer. Findings and caveats of the study: Normalized expansion of T-cell clones was also low for some nonresponders. There was clonal expansion of CD4+ and CD8+ blood T cells by week 6 at 0.1 to 3.0 mg/kg. Among T cells, CD8+ cells averaged more expanded clones than CD4+ cells.

Produced via immunoSEQ multiplex PCR; TCRdb's table is partial and in-frame only. The sample lists about 20,000 clones, approximately 82% occurring once. This clone has a handful of counts. Its antigen remains unidentified. V lost 3 bases, J lost 5 bases, and 16 bases lay in between. The CDR3 is 15 amino acids. In germline, CDR1 is MGHRA, CDR2 YSYEKL. This receptor was taken from an adult with an advanced solid tumor such as melanoma, head and neck, liver or kidney cancer. The V and J genes are TRBV4-1 and TRBJ1-1; tentative D call: TRBD1 (6 bases). The starting material was CD4+ or CD8+ T cells sorted from blood, obtained in a trial of the OX40 agonist ivuxolimab. CDR3 loop: CASSQALGGATEAFF. The DNA of the CDR3 is TGCGCCAGCAGCCAGGCCTTGGGGGGGGCTACTGAAGCTTTCTTT.